This record concerns one T cell receptor beta chain sequence. There is no known antigen for this receptor. No much larger clone exists at a distance of one base, and base qualities are not known. This record belongs to a study of T cells in Graves' hyperthyroidism and ophthalmopathy (dated by TCRdb to the late 2010s). General notes on the study: Peripheral blood was collected at initial diagnosis, before any treatment. In addition, the study compared T-cell repertoires in thyroid tissue and in blood from five or six Graves' hyperthyroidism patients. The roughly 91 discovery patients were randomly divided into training and test sets at a 7:3 ratio. Whether ophthalmopathy could be predicted prospectively was tested in an independent validation cohort made up of some 20 hyperthyroidism patients plus 17 patients who later progressed to ophthalmopathy. The paper reports TCR Vbeta CDR3 sequencing of roughly 140 peripheral blood samples: some 44 ophthalmopathy, about 75 hyperthyroidism and approximately 17 progressor patients. Following sampling, methimazole starting at 30 mg daily was given to hyperthyroidism patients, and high-dose intravenous methylprednisolone was given to ophthalmopathy patients. TCR V-J signatures able to tell the groups apart were searched for in a discovery cohort of approximately 95 patients, of whom more than 40 had Graves' ophthalmopathy and about 60 had stable Graves' hyperthyroidism.

Hyperthyroidism patients were newly diagnosed, with disease duration under 2 months, and aged 18 to 65 years. Exclusion was applied to patients with uncontrolled infections, other autoimmune diseases, pregnancy or lactation. Diagnoses were established on the basis of clinical symptoms, serum thyroxine and TRAb, thyroid ultrasound, and orbital computed tomography. For progressor patients, blood was drawn at the first diagnosis of hyperthyroidism, before any ophthalmopathy symptoms had appeared. PBMCs were isolated from 10 ml of fresh peripheral blood by Ficoll-Paque density gradient centrifugation. Progressor patients were defined as those initially diagnosed with Graves' hyperthyroidism in whom ophthalmopathy developed during follow-up. Total RNA was extracted with Trizol reagent, and quality was checked on an Agilent 2100 Bioanalyzer. After removal of 2 bases from V and 1 base from J, the junction retains 7 bases not matched to a gene. From its cysteine to its phenylalanine, the CDR3 spans 16 amino acids. Of the read, only the CDR3 DNA is kept; its 48 bases are in frame from base 1. CDR1 DFQATT and CDR2 SNEGSKA are derived from the germline V gene (reference sequence).

Amplification of TCR beta CDR3 regions was carried out from RNA transcripts. A first-round RT-PCR of the TCR CDR3 used the HTBI primer set with the Qiagen OneStep RT-PCR kit. The libraries were constructed in a second round of multiplex PCR and then size-selected and purified. The libraries were sequenced on an Illumina HiSeq2000 using paired-end 100 bp reads. The original pipeline was this. SOAPnuke was used to process the raw data, throwing out any read that contained adapters or uncalled bases, had a mean Phred below 15, or lacked an exact constant-primer or identifier match. High-quality paired reads were merged with COPE v1.2.5, and unique nucleotide sequences were defined as clonotypes. MiTCR v1.1 was used to align the clonotypes against IMGT TRBV, TRBD and TRBJ reference segments. The analysis included only V-J combinations with a frequency above 0.0001, which together covered 99% to 99.2% of the repertoires. A TCS score was defined as the ratio of F50 (clonal expansion) to E x V (chaos), with BLOSUM62-based TCRdist applied between CDR3 peptides within each V-J. Welch's t-statistics and random forest reduced several hundred V-J features to around 14, which were used in a naive Bayes classifier (R e1071). TCRdb itself trimmed the public reads at Q25 with fastp, ran MiXCR and retained productive beta chains. Identical CDR3 protein sequences are pooled into one entry, listed with their most common genes and DNA. These V and J calls originate from TCRdb's pipeline instead of the authors' own analysis. In this sample the table shows 370,000 or so distinct CDR3 sequences, about 13% of which occur a single time. Around 20% of the sample rests with the top ten.

Study-level results and caveats: In validation, progression to ophthalmopathy was predicted by the model with 70.59% sensitivity and 72.22% specificity, a median of about 6 months before onset. No statistical method was used to set the sample size in advance, and investigators knew the group allocation. In cross-validation, a model built on a 13 V-J signature told ophthalmopathy apart from stable hyperthyroidism with under 90% sensitivity and approximately 81% specificity, and in testing the same model reached 80%/75%. Most expanded thyroid clonotypes (frequency above 0.001) were also detected in blood, a finding suggesting that blood repertoires may reflect thyroid immune responses.

The chain is encoded by TRBV20-1 joined to TRBJ1-5, with 8 central nucleotides matching TRBD1. The sequence derives from a man younger than 40 with Graves' hyperthyroidism that later progressed to Graves' ophthalmopathy. Sequences were obtained from blood. The DNA reads TGCAGTGCTAGATTGGGACAGGCCACCAGCAATCAGCCCCAGCATTTT. Translated, this gives CSARLGQATSNQPQHF.